This passage covers 22 T cell receptor beta chains from one sample sequenced in a study of Ad26.COV2.S vaccination and SARS-CoV-2 variants. Generated by immunoSEQ multiplex PCR, the TCRdb table keeps only in-frame clones and is missing some. Of approximately 400,000 clones in the sample, under 90% were seen once. As for treatment: some 19 received Ad26.COV2.S at low or high dose, single or two shots; 5 received placebo; per-sample allocation not given. Sample collection was performed on day 63 after the first vaccine or placebo injection. The source was peripheral blood, collected in a trial of Ad26.COV2.S vaccine versus placebo. These receptors all stem from a person between 18 and 60 years old who received the Ad26.COV2.S COVID-19 vaccine or a placebo.

The rearrangement links TRBV4-2 to TRBJ2-3; 7 bases map to TRBD2. Germline loops: CDR1 LGHNA, CDR2 YNFKEQ. This CDR3 region has 12 residues. The V gene end was trimmed by 3 bases and the J gene end by 11 bases; junction bases not matched to a gene: 5. CDR3 sequence reads: CASSQLGGVQYF. CDR3 nucleotide sequence: TGTGCCAGCAGCCAGTTGGGGGGGGTGCAGTATTTT.

The chain combines TRBV18 with TRBJ1-1; D is unresolved. Germline V gives CDR1 KGHSH, CDR2 LQKENI. This CDR3 comprises 15 residues. V lost 3 bases to trimming and J lost 2 bases, with 13 bases between them. This chain's CDR3 is CASSPHPVVNTEAFF. CDR3 nucleotides: TGTGCCAGCTCACCTCACCCGGTAGTTAACACTGAAGCTTTCTTT.

The chain combines TRBV4-1 with TRBJ2-7, with D possibly being TRBD1 (6 bases). The CDR3 covers 16 residues. Germline V CDR1 and CDR2: MGHRA, YSYEKL. V was shortened by 0 bases and J by 2 bases, with 14 bases between the two germline ends. This chain's CDR3 is CASSQEDWDTTYEQYF. The CDR3, as DNA: TGCGCCAGCAGCCAAGAAGATTGGGACACAACCTACGAGCAGTACTTC.

The chain carries TRBV4-1 and TRBJ1-3; D uncertain. Germline V lookup: CDR1 MGHRA, CDR2 YSYEKL. Trimming cost V 5 bases and J 2 bases, with 16 bases left between them. The CDR3 spans 16 residues. The CDR3 DNA follows: TGCGCCAGCAGCGATCCTAGCCGGACTGCTGGAAACACCATATATTTT. This gives the protein CASSDPSRTAGNTIYF.

The V and J genes are TRBV19 and TRBJ1-1; D is unclear. The V and J ends lost 6 bases and 0 bases respectively, with 14 bases between them. Germline V CDR1 and CDR2: LNHDA, SQIVND (reference sequence). CDR3 length equals 15 residues. The CDR3 region is CASRSTGLMNTEAFF. The DNA for the CDR3 is TGTGCCAGTAGGAGTACGGGCCTCATGAACACTGAAGCTTTCTTT.

The chain couples TRBV27 to TRBJ1-2; the match to TRBD1 covers 7 bases. The junction had 9 bases not matched to a gene; V was cut back by 6 bases and J by 2 bases. This CDR3 spans 15 amino acids. Germline-derived CDR1 and CDR2 are MNHEY and SMNVEV (reference sequence). This CDR3 reads CASSLLRQGNYGYTF. The CDR3, as DNA: TGTGCCAGCAGCTTACTTCGACAGGGAAACTATGGCTACACCTTC.

V gene TRBV5-4 combines with J gene TRBJ1-1; D gene unclear. The CDR3 extends over 15 amino acids. V lost 0 bases, J lost 3 bases, and 12 bases lay in between. Germline loops: CDR1 SGHNT, CDR2 YYREEE (reference sequence). For the CDR3, the DNA is TGTGCCAGCAGCTTGGGCCGGGGTGGGGACACTGAAGCTTTCTTT. Its protein is CASSLGRGGDTEAFF.

The rearrangement uses TRBV4-3 and TRBJ2-3, with 11 bases aligning to TRBD1. Germline V gives CDR1 LGHNA, CDR2 YSLEER. J lost 4 bases, V lost 0 bases, and 3 bases had no gene match. This CDR3 has 16 amino acids. CDR3 nucleotide sequence: TGCGCCAGCAGCCAAGAACTGGGACAGGGGGCAGATACGCAGTATTTT. Its protein is CASSQELGQGADTQYF.

The table lists this clone with a few counts. This sequence joins TRBV11-2 and TRBJ2-5, with D perhaps assigned TRBD1 or TRBD2 (5 bases each). Germline CDR1 and CDR2: SGHAT and FQNNGV. Trimming took off 2 bases at V and 5 bases at J, with 12 bases between the two ends. The CDR3 is made up of 14 amino acids. The chain's CDR3 is CASSLKRGWETQYF. CDR3 coding DNA: TGTGCCAGCAGCTTAAAGAGGGGATGGGAGACCCAGTACTTC.

This chain's CDR3 is CARSSSTGLSSYNSPLHF. The CDR3 DNA reads as TGTGCCAGAAGCTCTTCGACAGGCCTGAGCTCCTATAATTCACCCCTCCACTTT. V gene TRBV7-5 combines with J gene TRBJ1-6; no DNA check was done on the table's D call, TRBD1. TRBV7-5 has pseudogene status. CDR3 size: 18 residues.

This chain joins TRBV5-4 and TRBJ2-3, with TRBD1 matching over 10 bases. Trimming removed 0 bases from V and 3 bases from J; junction bases left unmatched: 4. The germline V gene encodes CDR1 SGHNT and CDR2 YYREEE (reference sequence). The length of the CDR3 is 16 residues. The CDR3 region has the DNA TGTGCCAGCAGCTTGGCCCCGGGACAGGGGACAGATACGCAGTATTTT. Translation gives CASSLAPGQGTDTQYF.

The V call is TRBV2, the J call TRBJ1-6; a weak D match, TRBD1 (5 bases). The CDR3 contains 12 residues. V dropped 10 bases and J dropped 7 bases, with 11 bases sitting between them. Germline V lookup: CDR1 SNHLY, CDR2 FYNNEI. CDR3 in DNA: TGTGCCACTGGTAGGGGAAATTCACCCCTCCACTTT. Translating it yields CATGRGNSPLHF.

V is TRBV4-3 and J is TRBJ1-6, with D tentatively TRBD1 (5 bases). Germline V gives CDR1 LGHNA, CDR2 YSLEER. V dropped 0 bases and J dropped 7 bases, with 16 bases sitting between them. This CDR3 region has 17 residues. CDR3 coding DNA: TGCGCCAGCAGCCAAGAATGGACAAATTTCGGCAATTCACCCCTCCACTTT. Translating gives CASSQEWTNFGNSPLHF.

The V gene is TRBV12-5, the J gene TRBJ1-5; 8 bases agree with TRBD1. The V and J ends lost 2 bases and 4 bases, in that order; junction bases with no gene match: 4. The CDR3 loop spans 15 amino acids. The germline V gene has CDR1 LGHNT and CDR2 FRNRAP. The CDR3: CASGLIQGGNQPQHF. CDR3 sequence (DNA): TGTGCTAGTGGTTTGATACAGGGGGGTAATCAGCCCCAGCATTTT.

This clone has a single count. The rearrangement joins TRBV29-1 to TRBJ1-2; 9 bases line up with TRBD1. Germline CDR1 reads SQVTM; CDR2 reads ANQGSEA. CDR3 length: 13 amino acids. Trimming cost V 6 bases and J 7 bases; bases outside gene matches: 9. The chain's CDR3 is CSVTRDRARGYTF. The DNA of the CDR3 is TGCAGCGTGACCCGGGACAGGGCGCGTGGCTACACCTTC.

The chain combines TRBV7-2 with TRBJ1-1, with TRBD1 matching over 7 bases. CDR3 size: 17 residues. The V segment lost 1 base and the J segment 0 bases; nucleotides outside the gene matches: 8. CDR1 SGHTA and CDR2 FQGNSA come from the germline V gene. CDR3 coding DNA: TGTGCCAGCAGCTTAGGCTCCCCCGGACAGGTGAACACTGAAGCTTTCTTT. Translated: CASSLGSPGQVNTEAFF.

The chain carries TRBV3-1 (or the pseudogene TRBV3-2) and TRBJ2-7; the match to TRBD2 covers 10 bases. Germline CDR1 reads LGHDT; CDR2 reads YNNKEL (reference sequence). V dropped 2 bases and J dropped 4; count of bases not matched to a gene: 5. The CDR3 runs to 15 residues. The CDR3 region has the DNA TGTGCCAGCAGCCAACTACTAGCGGGGAAATACGAGCAGTACTTC. Amino acids: CASSQLLAGKYEQYF.

V gene TRBV11-3 combines with J gene TRBJ1-1; 8 bases map to TRBD1. V trimming: 5 bases; J trimming: 1 base; junction bases outside the gene matches: 6. From germline, CDR1 is SGHNT and CDR2 YENEEA. The CDR3 runs to 15 residues. The CDR3, as DNA: TGTGCCAGCAGCCTGACCGGGACAGGGAACACTGAAGCTTTCTTT. As protein: CASSLTGTGNTEAFF.

Points on this clone: The same CDR3 can be traced to other DNA sequences in this sample. This chain uses TRBV6-5 with TRBJ1-1; D remains unclear. V was trimmed by 0 bases and J by 0 bases, leaving 5 bases between them. This CDR3 comprises 14 residues. The V gene's germline CDR1 is MNHEY and CDR2 SVGAGI. In nucleotides, the CDR3 is TGTGCCAGCAGTTACTCGACCGTGAACACTGAAGCTTTCTTT. This translates into CASSYSTVNTEAFF.

The chain carries TRBV7-9 and TRBJ1-3, with a weak D call TRBD1 (6 bases). CDR3 length equals 16 residues. The V gene's germline CDR1 is SEHNR and CDR2 FQNEAQ (reference sequence). V was cut by 3 bases and J by 3 bases, with 15 bases left in between. As DNA, the CDR3 is TGTGCCAGCAGCTTGTTGACGGGGGCTAGTGGAAACACCATATATTTT. Encoded protein: CASSLLTGASGNTIYF. The entire variable domain, with the rest obtained from reference TRBV7-9 and TRBJ1-3, is as follows: DTGVSQNPRHKITKRGQNVTFRCDPISEHNRLYWYRQTLGQGPEFLTYFQNEAQLEKSRLLSDRFSAERPKGSFSTLEIQRTEQGDSAMYLCASSLLTGASGNTIYFGEGSWLTVV.

The chain is built from TRBV11-3 and TRBJ2-1, with D perhaps given as TRBD1 or TRBD2 (6 bases each). The CDR3 has 13 residues. Germline values: CDR1 SGHNT, CDR2 YENEEA. With 6 bases removed from V and 7 bases from J, the gap between germline ends came to 13 bases. This chain's CDR3 is CASRSGAGNEQFF. For the CDR3, the DNA is TGTGCCAGCAGGTCAGGGGCGGGGAATGAGCAGTTCTTC.

V is TRBV5-1 and J is TRBJ2-2, with 9 nucleotides matching TRBD1. The CDR3 spans 14 residues. The V segment lost 5 bases and the J segment 4 bases; nucleotides outside the gene matches: 3. Germline V gives CDR1 SGHRS, CDR2 YFSETQ. Here the CDR3 reads CASSSDRGTGELFF. CDR3 sequence (DNA): TGCGCCAGCAGTTCGGACAGGGGCACCGGGGAGCTGTTTTTT.